Below, 8 T cell receptor beta chains from the same sample are listed, as sequenced in a study of T-cell reconstitution after alpha-beta-depleted transplantation in children. Unique molecular identifiers were incorporated when the TCRbeta library was constructed. MiXCR, applied by TCRdb to the PCR reads, yields one record per CDR3 protein. The sample shows over 450,000 distinct CDR3 sequences, 8% to 11% of them seen only once. Sequences were derived from PBMCs, sampled before TCRalphabeta/CD19-depleted stem cell transplant. Receptors were obtained from a child aged 2 to 9 with inherited bone marrow failure, due to receive a stem cell transplant.

This clonotype was picked up many times. The chain links TRBV12-3 or TRBV12-4 to TRBJ2-3; no clear D. The CDR3 extends over 11 amino acids. Trimming pared 2 bases from V and 9 bases from J, leaving 6 bases between. The DNA for the CDR3 is TGTGCCAGCAGTTTAACTCTGACGCAGTATTTT. Its protein product is CASSLTLTQYF.

This clonotype was observed many times. The gene calls are TRBV6-5 and TRBJ2-7, with unresolved D. The V end was cut by 5 bases, the J end by 0 bases, with 17 bases between. The V gene's germline CDR1 is MNHEY and CDR2 SVGAGI. The CDR3 spans 16 residues. The CDR3 here is CASSHPLAILSYEQYF. CDR3 coding DNA: TGTGCCAGCAGTCACCCCCTTGCTATCCTCTCCTACGAGCAGTACTTC.

The rearrangement joins TRBV20-1 to TRBJ2-7; D is possibly TRBD1 (6 bases). The V end lost 5 bases, the J end lost 1 base, and 12 bases lay between the germline ends. The CDR3 contains 13 residues. The germline CDR1 and CDR2 sequences are DFQATT and SNEGSKA (reference sequence). The CDR3 DNA reads as TGCAGTGCTCTGTGGGACACATCCTACGAGCAGTACTTC. Amino acids: CSALWDTSYEQYF.

The chain carries TRBV6-5 and TRBJ2-7; D ambiguous. This CDR3 comprises 15 residues. V was trimmed by 2 bases and J by 3 bases, leaving 14 bases between them. CDR1 and CDR2 (germline): MNHEY, SVGAGI. CDR3 loop: CASSYRALSGYEQYF. The CDR3 nucleotides are TGTGCCAGCAGTTACCGAGCCCTATCGGGCTACGAGCAGTACTTC.

This clonotype was detected many times. The J gene is TRBJ2-7, the V gene TRBV6-2 or TRBV6-3; TRBD1 matches at 7 bases. The CDR3 sequence is 12 residues long. Germline loops: CDR1 MNHEY, CDR2 SVGEGT. V lost 8 bases, J lost 3 bases, and 4 bases stayed unmatched. The CDR3 reads CASGTGDYEQYF. The CDR3 DNA reads as TGTGCCAGCGGTACAGGGGACTACGAGCAGTACTTC.

As to this clonotype: A read error is possible here, since a much larger clone lies one base away. CDR3 amino acids: CCASPRGGLNYNEQFF. As DNA, the CDR3 is TGCTGTGCTAGTCCTCGGGGGGGACTCAATTACAATGAGCAGTTCTTC. V usage is TRBV20-1 and J usage is TRBJ2-1; 8 nucleotides line up with TRBD2. From germline, CDR1 is DFQATT and CDR2 SNEGSKA (reference sequence). This CDR3 is 16 amino acids long.

This clonotype came up many times. The chain links TRBV10-2 to TRBJ2-1; 8 nucleotides agree with TRBD2. Germline CDR1 and CDR2: WSHSY and SAAADI. Losses at the gene ends were 7 bases for V and 5 bases for J; bases not matched to a gene: 10. The CDR3 loop spans 15 amino acids. CDR3 coding DNA: TGCGCCAGCAACCCAGCGGGAGTGACTAACAATGAGCAGTTCTTC. Residues: CASNPAGVTNNEQFF.

The genes are TRBV5-1 and TRBJ2-3; a possible D gene is TRBD1 (6 bases). This CDR3 contains 17 residues. CDR1 is SGHRS, CDR2 YFSETQ, per germline. V was cut by 0 bases and J by 0 bases, with 14 bases left in between. The chain's CDR3 is CASSLGEQGSSTDTQYF. The CDR3 DNA reads as TGCGCCAGCAGCTTGGGAGAGCAGGGGTCTAGCACAGATACGCAGTATTTT.